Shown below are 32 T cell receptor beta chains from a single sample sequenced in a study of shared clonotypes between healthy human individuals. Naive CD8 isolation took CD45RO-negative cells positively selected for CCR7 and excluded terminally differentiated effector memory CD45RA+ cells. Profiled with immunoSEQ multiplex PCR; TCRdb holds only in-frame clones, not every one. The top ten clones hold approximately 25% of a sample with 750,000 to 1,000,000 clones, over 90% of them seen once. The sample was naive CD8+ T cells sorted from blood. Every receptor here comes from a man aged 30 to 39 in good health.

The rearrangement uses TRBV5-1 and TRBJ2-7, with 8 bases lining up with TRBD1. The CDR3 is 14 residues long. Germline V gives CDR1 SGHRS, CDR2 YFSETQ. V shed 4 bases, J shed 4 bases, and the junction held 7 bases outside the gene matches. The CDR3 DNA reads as TGCGCCAGCAGCGAGACAGGGGTTTTTTACGAGCAGTACTTC. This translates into CASSETGVFYEQYF.

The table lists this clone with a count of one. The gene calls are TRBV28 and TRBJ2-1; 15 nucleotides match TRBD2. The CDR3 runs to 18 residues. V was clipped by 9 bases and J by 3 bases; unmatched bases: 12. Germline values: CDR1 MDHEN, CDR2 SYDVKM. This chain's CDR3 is CASIRGLAGGLGYNEQFF. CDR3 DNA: TGTGCCAGTATAAGAGGACTAGCGGGAGGGCTTGGCTACAATGAGCAGTTCTTC.

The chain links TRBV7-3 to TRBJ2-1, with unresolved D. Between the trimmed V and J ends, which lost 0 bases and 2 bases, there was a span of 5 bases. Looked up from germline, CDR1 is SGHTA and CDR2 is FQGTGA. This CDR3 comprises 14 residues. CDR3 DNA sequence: TGTGCCAGCAGCTTAACAGGGACCTACAATGAGCAGTTCTTC. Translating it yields CASSLTGTYNEQFF.

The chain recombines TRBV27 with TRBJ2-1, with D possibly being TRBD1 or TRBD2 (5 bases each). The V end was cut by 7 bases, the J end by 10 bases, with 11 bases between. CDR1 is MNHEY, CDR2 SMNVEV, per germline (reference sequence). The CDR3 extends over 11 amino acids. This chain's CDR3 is CASTSGTEQFF. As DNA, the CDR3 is TGTGCCAGCACCTCCGGGACCGAGCAGTTCTTC.

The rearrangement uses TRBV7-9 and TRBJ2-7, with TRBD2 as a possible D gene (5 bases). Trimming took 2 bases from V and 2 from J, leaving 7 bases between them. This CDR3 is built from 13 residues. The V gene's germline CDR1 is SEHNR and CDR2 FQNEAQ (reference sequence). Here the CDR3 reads CASSLLGAYEQYF. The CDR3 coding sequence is TGTGCCAGCAGCTTACTCGGGGCCTACGAGCAGTACTTC.

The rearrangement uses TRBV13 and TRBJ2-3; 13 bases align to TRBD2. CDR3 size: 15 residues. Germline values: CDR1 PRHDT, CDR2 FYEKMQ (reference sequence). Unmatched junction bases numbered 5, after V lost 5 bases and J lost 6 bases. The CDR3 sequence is CASSERLAGGDTQYF. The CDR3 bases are TGTGCCAGCAGCGAGAGACTAGCGGGAGGTGATACGCAGTATTTT.

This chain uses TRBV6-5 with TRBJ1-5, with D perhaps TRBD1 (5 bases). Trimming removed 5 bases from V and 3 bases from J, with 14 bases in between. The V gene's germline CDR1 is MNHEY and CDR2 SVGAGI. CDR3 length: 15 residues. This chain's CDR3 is CASSAWGGPNQPQHF. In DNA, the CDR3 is TGTGCCAGCAGTGCCTGGGGGGGTCCCAATCAGCCCCAGCATTTT.

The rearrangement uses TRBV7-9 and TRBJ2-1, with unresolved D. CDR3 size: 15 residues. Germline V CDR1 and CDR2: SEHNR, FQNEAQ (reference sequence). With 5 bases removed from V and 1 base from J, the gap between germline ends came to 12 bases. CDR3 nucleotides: TGTGCCAGCAGCCCCTCGGAACGGTCCTACAATGAGCAGTTCTTC. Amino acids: CASSPSERSYNEQFF.

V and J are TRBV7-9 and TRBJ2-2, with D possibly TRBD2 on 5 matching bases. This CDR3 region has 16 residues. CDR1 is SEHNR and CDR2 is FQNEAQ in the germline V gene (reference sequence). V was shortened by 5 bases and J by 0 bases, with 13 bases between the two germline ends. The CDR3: CASSPRAVPNTGELFF. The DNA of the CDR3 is TGTGCCAGCAGCCCTCGAGCGGTGCCGAACACCGGGGAGCTGTTTTTT. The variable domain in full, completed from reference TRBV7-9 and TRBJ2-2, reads DTGVSQNPRHKITKRGQNVTFRCDPISEHNRLYWYRQTLGQGPEFLTYFQNEAQLEKSRLLSDRFSAERPKGSFSTLEIQRTEQGDSAMYLCASSPRAVPNTGELFFGEGSRLTVL.

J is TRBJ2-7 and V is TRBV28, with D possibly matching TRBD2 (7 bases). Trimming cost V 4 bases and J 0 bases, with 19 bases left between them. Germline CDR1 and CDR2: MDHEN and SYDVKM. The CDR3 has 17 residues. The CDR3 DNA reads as TGTGCCAGCAGTTCGGAGGGGGAGGGGGAGATCTCCTACGAGCAGTACTTC. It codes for CASSSEGEGEISYEQYF. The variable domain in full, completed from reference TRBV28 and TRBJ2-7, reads DVKVTQSSRYLVKRTGEKVFLECVQDMDHENMFWYRQDPGLGLRLIYFSYDVKMKEKGDIPEGYSVSREKKERFSLILESASTNQTSMYLCASSSEGEGEISYEQYFGPGTRLTVT.

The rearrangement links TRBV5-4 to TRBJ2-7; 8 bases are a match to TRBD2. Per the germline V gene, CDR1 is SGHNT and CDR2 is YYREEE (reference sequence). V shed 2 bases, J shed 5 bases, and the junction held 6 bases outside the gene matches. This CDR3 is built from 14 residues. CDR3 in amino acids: CASSFSGNIDEQYF. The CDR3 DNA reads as TGTGCCAGCAGCTTTAGCGGGAATATCGACGAGCAGTACTTC.

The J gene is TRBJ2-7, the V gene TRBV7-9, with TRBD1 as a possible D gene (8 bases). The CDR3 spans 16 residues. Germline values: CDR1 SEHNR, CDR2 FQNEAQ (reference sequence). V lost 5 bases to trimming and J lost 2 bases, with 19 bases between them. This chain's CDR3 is CASSPRGGQDPYEQYF. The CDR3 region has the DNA TGTGCCAGCAGCCCTAGGGGGGGACAGGACCCCTACGAGCAGTACTTC.

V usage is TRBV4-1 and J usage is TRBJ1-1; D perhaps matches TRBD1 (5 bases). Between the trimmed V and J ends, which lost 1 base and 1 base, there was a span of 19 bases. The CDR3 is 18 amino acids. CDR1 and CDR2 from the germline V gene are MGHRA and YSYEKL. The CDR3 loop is CASSQGAAGTMSNTEAFF. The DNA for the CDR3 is TGCGCCAGCAGCCAAGGGGCGGCAGGGACTATGTCGAACACTGAAGCTTTCTTT.

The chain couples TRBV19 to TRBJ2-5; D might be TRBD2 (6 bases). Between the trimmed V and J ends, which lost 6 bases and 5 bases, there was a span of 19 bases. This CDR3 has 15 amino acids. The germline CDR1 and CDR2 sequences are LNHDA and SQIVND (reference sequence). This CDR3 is CASRSPRASVETQYF. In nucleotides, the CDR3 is TGTGCCAGTAGATCCCCCAGGGCTAGCGTGGAGACCCAGTACTTC. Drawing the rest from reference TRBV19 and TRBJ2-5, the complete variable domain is DGGITQSPKYLFRKEGQNVTLSCEQNLNHDAMYWYRQDPGQGLRLIYYSQIVNDFQKGDIAEGYSVSREKKESFPLTVTSAQKNPTAFYLCASRSPRASVETQYFGPGTRLLVL.

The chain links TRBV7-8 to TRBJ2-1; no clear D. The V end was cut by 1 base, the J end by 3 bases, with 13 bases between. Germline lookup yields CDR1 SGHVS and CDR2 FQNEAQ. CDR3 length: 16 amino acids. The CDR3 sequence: CASSLDDRTLYNEQFF. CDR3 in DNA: TGTGCCAGCAGCTTAGATGATAGGACCCTCTACAATGAGCAGTTCTTC. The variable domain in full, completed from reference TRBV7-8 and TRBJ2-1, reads GAGVSQSPRYKVAKRGQDVALRCDPISGHVSLFWYQQALGQGPEFLTYFQNEAQLDKSGLPSDRFFAERPEGSVSTLKIQRTQQEDSAVYLCASSLDDRTLYNEQFFGPGTRLTVL.

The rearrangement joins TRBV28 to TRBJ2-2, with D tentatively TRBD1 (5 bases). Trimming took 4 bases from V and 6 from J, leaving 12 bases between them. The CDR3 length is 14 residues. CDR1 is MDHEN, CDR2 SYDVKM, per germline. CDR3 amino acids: CASSSELRAGELFF. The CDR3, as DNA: TGTGCCAGCAGTTCCGAGCTCAGGGCCGGGGAGCTGTTTTTT.

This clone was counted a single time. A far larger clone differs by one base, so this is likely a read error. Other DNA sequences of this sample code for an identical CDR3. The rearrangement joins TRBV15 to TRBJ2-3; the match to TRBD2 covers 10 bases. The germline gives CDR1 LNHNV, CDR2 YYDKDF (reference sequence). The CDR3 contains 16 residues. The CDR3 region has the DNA TGTGCTACCAGCAGCGGACTAGCGGAGCACACAGATACGCAGTATTTT. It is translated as CATSSGLAEHTDTQYF.

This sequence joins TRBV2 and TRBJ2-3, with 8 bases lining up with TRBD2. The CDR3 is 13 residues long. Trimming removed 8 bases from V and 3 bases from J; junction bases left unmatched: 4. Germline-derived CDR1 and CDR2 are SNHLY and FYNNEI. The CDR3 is CASLGGRTDTQYF. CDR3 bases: TGTGCCAGCTTGGGCGGGAGGACAGATACGCAGTATTTT. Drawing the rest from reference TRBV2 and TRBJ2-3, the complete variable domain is EPEVTQTPSHQVTQMGQEVILRCVPISNHLYFYWYRQILGQKVEFLVSFYNNEISEKSEIFDDQFSVERPDGSNFTLKIRSTKLEDSAMYFCASLGGRTDTQYFGPGTRLTVL.

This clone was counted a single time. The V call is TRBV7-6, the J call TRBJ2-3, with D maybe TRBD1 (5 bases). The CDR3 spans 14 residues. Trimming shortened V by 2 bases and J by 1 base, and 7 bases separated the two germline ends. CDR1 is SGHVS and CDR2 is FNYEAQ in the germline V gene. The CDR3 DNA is TGTGCCAGCAGCTTATGGGGCGGCACAGATACGCAGTATTTT. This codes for CASSLWGGTDTQYF.

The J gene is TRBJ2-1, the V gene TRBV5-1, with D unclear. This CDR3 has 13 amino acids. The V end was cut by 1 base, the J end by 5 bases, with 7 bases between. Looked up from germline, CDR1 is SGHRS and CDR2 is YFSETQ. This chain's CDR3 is CASSLLGNNEQFF. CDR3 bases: TGCGCCAGCAGCTTGTTAGGGAACAATGAGCAGTTCTTC. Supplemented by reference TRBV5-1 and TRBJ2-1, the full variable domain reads KAGVTQTPRYLIKTRGQQVTLSCSPISGHRSVSWYQQTPGQGLQFLFEYFSETQRNKGNFPGRFSGRQFSNSRSEMNVSTLELGDSALYLCASSLLGNNEQFFGPGTRLTVL.

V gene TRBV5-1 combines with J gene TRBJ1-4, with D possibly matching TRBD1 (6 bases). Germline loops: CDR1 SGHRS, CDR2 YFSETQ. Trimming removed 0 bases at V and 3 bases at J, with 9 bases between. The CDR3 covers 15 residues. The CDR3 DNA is TGCGCCAGCAGCTTGGAAGGGGGAGCTAATGAAAAACTGTTTTTT. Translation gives CASSLEGGANEKLFF.

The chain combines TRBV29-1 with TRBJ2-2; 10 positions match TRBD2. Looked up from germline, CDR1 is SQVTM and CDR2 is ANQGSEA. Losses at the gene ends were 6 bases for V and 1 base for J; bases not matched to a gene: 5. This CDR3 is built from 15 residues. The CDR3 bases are TGCAGCGTGAGGGCTAGCGGGAGGAACACCGGGGAGCTGTTTTTT. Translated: CSVRASGRNTGELFF.

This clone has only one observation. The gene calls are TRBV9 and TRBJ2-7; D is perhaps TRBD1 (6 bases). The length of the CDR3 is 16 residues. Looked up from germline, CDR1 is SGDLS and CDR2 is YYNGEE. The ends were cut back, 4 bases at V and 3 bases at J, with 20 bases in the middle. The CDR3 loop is CASSPRHRATHYEQYF. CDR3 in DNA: TGTGCCAGCAGCCCGAGACACAGGGCAACCCACTACGAGCAGTACTTC.

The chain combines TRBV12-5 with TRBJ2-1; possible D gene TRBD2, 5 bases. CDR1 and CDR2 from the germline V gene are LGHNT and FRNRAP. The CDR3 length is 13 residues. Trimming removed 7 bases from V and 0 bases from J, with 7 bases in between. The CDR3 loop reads CASVDSSYNEQFF. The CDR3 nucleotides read TGTGCTAGTGTGGACTCCTCCTACAATGAGCAGTTCTTC.

CDR3 sequence reads: CASSGGRGGTDTQYF. CDR3 DNA: TGTGCCAGCAGCGGAGGGCGGGGGGGAACAGATACGCAGTATTTT. This chain links TRBV11-2 with TRBJ2-3, with TRBD2 identical over 9 bases. Looked up from germline, CDR1 is SGHAT and CDR2 is FQNNGV. J was trimmed by 3 bases and V by 5 bases; bases with no gene match: 6. The CDR3 extends over 15 amino acids.

The CDR3 loop reads CASSFLSSSYEQYF. CDR3 bases: TGTGCCAGCAGTTTTCTCAGTTCCTCCTACGAGCAGTACTTC. The chain has TRBV27 and TRBJ2-7; no reliable D call. Trimming left V 3 bases short and J 0 bases short, with 9 bases between. Germline CDR1 MNHEY, CDR2 SMNVEV (reference sequence). This CDR3 region has 14 residues.

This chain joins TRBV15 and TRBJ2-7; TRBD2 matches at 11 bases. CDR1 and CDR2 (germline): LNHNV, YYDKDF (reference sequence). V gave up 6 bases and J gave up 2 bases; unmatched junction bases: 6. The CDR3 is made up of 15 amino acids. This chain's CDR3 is CATRKNSGRAYEQYF. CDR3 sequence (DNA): TGTGCCACCAGAAAGAATAGCGGGAGGGCCTACGAGCAGTACTTC.

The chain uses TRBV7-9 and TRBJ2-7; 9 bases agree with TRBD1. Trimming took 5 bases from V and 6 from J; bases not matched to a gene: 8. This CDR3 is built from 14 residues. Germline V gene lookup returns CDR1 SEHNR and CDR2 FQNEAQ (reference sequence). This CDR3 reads CASSTGTGSREQYF. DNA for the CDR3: TGTGCCAGCAGCACCGGGACAGGGAGCCGCGAGCAGTACTTC.

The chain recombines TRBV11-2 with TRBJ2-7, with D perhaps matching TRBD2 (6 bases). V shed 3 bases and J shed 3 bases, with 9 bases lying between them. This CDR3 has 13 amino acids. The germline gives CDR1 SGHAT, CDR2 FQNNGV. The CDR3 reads CASSFSSDYEQYF. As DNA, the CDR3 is TGTGCCAGCAGCTTCTCTAGCGACTACGAGCAGTACTTC. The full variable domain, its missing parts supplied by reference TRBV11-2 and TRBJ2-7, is EAGVAQSPRYKIIEKRQSVAFWCNPISGHATLYWYQQILGQGPKLLIQFQNNGVVDDSQLPKDRFSAERLKGVDSTLKIQPAKLEDSAVYLCASSFSSDYEQYFGPGTRLTVT.

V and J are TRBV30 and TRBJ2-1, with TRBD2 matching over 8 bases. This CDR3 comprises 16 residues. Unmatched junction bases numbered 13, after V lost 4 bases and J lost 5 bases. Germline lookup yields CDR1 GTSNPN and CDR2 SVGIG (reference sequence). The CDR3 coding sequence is TGTGCCTGGAACCCCACTAGCGGAGCTCCCCACAATGAGCAGTTCTTC. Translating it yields CAWNPTSGAPHNEQFF.

This chain's CDR3 is CASSDTSGGTYEQYF. DNA of the CDR3: TGTGCCAGCAGCGATACTAGCGGGGGGACCTACGAGCAGTACTTC. The chain is built from TRBV5-4 and TRBJ2-7; 12 bases are a match to TRBD2. CDR3 size: 15 residues. V trimming: 4 bases; J trimming: 2 bases; junction bases outside the gene matches: 4. Looked up from germline, CDR1 is SGHNT and CDR2 is YYREEE (reference sequence).

CDR3 DNA: TGTGCCAGCAGCCGCACAGGGGCGAGACACCTCGAGCAGTTCTTC. This codes for CASSRTGARHLEQFF. V gene TRBV7-9 combines with J gene TRBJ2-1; 7 bases map to TRBD1. This CDR3 comprises 15 residues. CDR1 is SEHNR, CDR2 FQNEAQ, per germline (reference sequence). Losses at the gene ends were 5 bases for V and 10 bases for J; bases not matched to a gene: 14.